This T cell receptor (beta chain) was recorded in a study of CD8 T cells in Susac syndrome. Study observations and caveats: In its TCR sequencing and HLA analysis, the study acknowledged that the number of individuals was relatively small.

Sequencing targeted TCR beta in T cells from blood (CD8+ and CD4+). Through negative isolation, CD4+ and CD8+ T cells were obtained, while TEMRA cells were enriched using FACS. Worth noting for this clonotype: The antigen is unknown.

V was shortened by 6 bases and J by 4 bases, with 12 bases between the two germline ends. From germline, CDR1 is DFQATT and CDR2 SNEGSKA (reference sequence). The CDR3 length is 12 residues. The authors reverse transcribed roughly 0.45 to 1 ug RNA with random hexamers. TCRdb reprocessed the immunoSEQ multiplex PCR reads via MiXCR and lists one record per CDR3 protein. The table includes about 150,000 distinct CDR3 sequences, over 95% detected once. What was sequenced was CD8+ T cells from PBMCs. This clonotype originated in a human donor with multiple sclerosis. The chain is built from TRBV20-1 and TRBJ1-2; D is undetermined. The CDR3 DNA follows: TGCAGTGCGATACCTGATCTCTATGGCTACACCTTC. Encoded protein: CSAIPDLYGYTF.